The clone carrying this T cell receptor (beta chain) was picked up a small number of times. The cDNA was generated through 5'RACE incorporating 10-nucleotide random UMIs. TCRdb used MiXCR to reprocess the 5' RACE reads, holding one entry per CDR3 protein. The top ten hold approximately 4.2% of the sample, which has about 44,000 distinct CDR3 sequences, under 25% seen once. The sample's time point: technical triplicate 3. The starting material, 2 million PBMCs stored at -80 C, gave rise to the unsorted libraries. The entry originates in a study of neurological immune-mediated disorders. This CDR3 has 13 residues. V lost 4 bases and J lost 6; bases outside the gene matches: 1. Germline loops: CDR1 LGHNA, CDR2 YSLEER.

The clonotype comes from a man in his sixties with HTLV-1-associated myelopathy (HAM/TSP). The chain couples TRBV4-3 to TRBJ1-4; 8 bases map to TRBD1. Sequencing was done on a sample of PBMCs. The CDR3 region is CASSPTGDEKLFF. CDR3 in DNA: TGCGCCAGCAGCCCGACAGGGGATGAAAAACTGTTTTTT.